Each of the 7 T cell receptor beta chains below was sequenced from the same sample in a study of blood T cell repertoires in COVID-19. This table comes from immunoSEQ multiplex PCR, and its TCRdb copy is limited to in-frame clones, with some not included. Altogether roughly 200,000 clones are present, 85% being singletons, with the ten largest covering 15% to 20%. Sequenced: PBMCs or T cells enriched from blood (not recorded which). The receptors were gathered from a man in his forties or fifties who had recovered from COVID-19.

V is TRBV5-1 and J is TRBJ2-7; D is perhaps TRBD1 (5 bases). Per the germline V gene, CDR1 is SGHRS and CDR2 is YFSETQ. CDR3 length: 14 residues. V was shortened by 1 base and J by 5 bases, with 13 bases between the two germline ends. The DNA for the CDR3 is TGCGCCAGCAGCTTGAGGGGATGGGGCGACGAGCAGTACTTC. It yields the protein CASSLRGWGDEQYF.

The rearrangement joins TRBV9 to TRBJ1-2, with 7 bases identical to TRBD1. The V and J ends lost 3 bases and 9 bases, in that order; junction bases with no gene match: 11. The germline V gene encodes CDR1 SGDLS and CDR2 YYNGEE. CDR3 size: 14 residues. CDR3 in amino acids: CASSGAHRGGSYTF. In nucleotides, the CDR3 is TGTGCCAGCAGCGGAGCCCACAGGGGCGGAAGCTACACCTTC. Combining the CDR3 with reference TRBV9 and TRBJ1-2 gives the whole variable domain DSGVTQTPKHLITATGQRVTLRCSPRSGDLSVYWYQQSLDQGLQFLIQYYNGEERAKGNILERFSAQQFPDLHSELNLSSLELGDSALYFCASSGAHRGGSYTFGSGTRLTVV.

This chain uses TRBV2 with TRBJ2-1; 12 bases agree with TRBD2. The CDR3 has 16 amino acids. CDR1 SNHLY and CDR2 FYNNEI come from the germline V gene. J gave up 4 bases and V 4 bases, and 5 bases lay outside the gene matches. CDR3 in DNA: TGTGCCAGCAGTGTAGGACTAGCGGGACTATACAATGAGCAGTTCTTC. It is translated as CASSVGLAGLYNEQFF.

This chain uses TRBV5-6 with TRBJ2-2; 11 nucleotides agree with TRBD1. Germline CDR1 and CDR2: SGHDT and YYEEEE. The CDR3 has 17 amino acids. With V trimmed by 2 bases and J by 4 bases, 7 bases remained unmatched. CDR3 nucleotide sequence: TGTGCCAGCAGCTTTGGACAGGGGGCGCGTGTCACCGGGGAGCTGTTTTTT. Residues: CASSFGQGARVTGELFF.

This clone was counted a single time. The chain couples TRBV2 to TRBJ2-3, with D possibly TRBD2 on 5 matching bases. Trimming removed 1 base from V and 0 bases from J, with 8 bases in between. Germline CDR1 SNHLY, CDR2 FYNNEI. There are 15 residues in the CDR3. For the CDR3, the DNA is TGTGCCAGCAGTGAAGGTAGCGTTAGCACAGATACGCAGTATTTT. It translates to CASSEGSVSTDTQYF.

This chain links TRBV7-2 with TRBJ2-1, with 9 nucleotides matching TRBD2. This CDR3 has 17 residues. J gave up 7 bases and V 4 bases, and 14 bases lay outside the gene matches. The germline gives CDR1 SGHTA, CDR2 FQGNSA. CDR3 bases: TGTGCCAGCAGCTCCACGCCTCTCAGACTAGCGGATAATGAGCAGTTCTTC. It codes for CASSSTPLRLADNEQFF.

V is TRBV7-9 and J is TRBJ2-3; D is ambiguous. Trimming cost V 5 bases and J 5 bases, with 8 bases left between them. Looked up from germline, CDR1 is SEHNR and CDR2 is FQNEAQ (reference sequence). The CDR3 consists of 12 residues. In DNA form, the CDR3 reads TGTGCCAGCAGCGAAACGGGAGATACGCAGTATTTT. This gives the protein CASSETGDTQYF.